Each of the 14 T cell receptor beta chains below was sequenced from the same sample in a study of blood T cell repertoires in COVID-19. Method: immunoSEQ multiplex PCR; TCRdb's copy keeps in-frame clones and lacks some. The sample has 200,000 to 300,000 clones; about 82% are singletons. What was sequenced was PBMCs or T cells enriched from blood (not recorded which). These receptors were collected from a woman in her 50s who had recovered from COVID-19.

The chain links TRBV9 to TRBJ2-1; TRBD1 is a possible D gene (6 bases). The CDR3 sequence is 16 residues long. Germline V lookup: CDR1 SGDLS, CDR2 YYNGEE. V dropped 5 bases and J dropped 0 bases, with 15 bases sitting between them. CDR3 DNA: TGTGCCAGCAGTAGAGTGGGCAGGGGCTCCTACAATGAGCAGTTCTTC. This translates into CASSRVGRGSYNEQFF.

The genes are TRBV12-3 or TRBV12-4 and TRBJ2-1; 7 bases fit TRBD1. V trimming: 7 bases; J trimming: 7 bases; junction bases outside the gene matches: 7. The CDR3 has 13 residues. The CDR3: CASNLQGTNEQFF. DNA of the CDR3: TGTGCCAGCAATCTACAGGGGACGAATGAGCAGTTCTTC.

The rearrangement links TRBV6-2 or TRBV6-3 to TRBJ2-1, with a tentative D call TRBD2 (6 bases). CDR3 length: 17 residues. The V end was cut by 0 bases, the J end by 6 bases, with 18 bases between. Germline assignment: CDR1 MNHEY and CDR2 SVGEGT. CDR3 in DNA: TGTGCCAGCAGTTACTCCTCTCTGGCGGGGTTGGGCAATGAGCAGTTCTTC. It yields the protein CASSYSSLAGLGNEQFF.

The V and J genes are TRBV6-4 and TRBJ2-1; D unresolved. The CDR3 length is 15 residues. V was trimmed by 0 bases and J by 1 base, leaving 7 bases between them. The germline V gene has CDR1 MRHNA and CDR2 SNTAGT. The CDR3 coding sequence is TGTGCCAGCAGTGACTCAGCAGCGTCCTACAATGAGCAGTTCTTC. It translates to CASSDSAASYNEQFF.

The rearrangement links TRBV6-2 or TRBV6-3 to TRBJ2-7, with 7 positions matching TRBD1. V shed 2 bases, J shed 4 bases, and the junction held 5 bases outside the gene matches. The CDR3 sequence is 14 residues long. From germline, CDR1 is MNHEY and CDR2 SVGEGT. This CDR3 reads CASSYRGRMYEQYF. The CDR3 DNA follows: TGTGCCAGCAGTTACAGGGGGCGCATGTACGAGCAGTACTTC.

V gene TRBV28 combines with J gene TRBJ1-1, with D possibly being TRBD1 (6 bases). Trimming left V 6 bases short and J 1 base short, with 12 bases between. Germline V lookup: CDR1 MDHEN, CDR2 SYDVKM. This CDR3 has 14 residues. The CDR3 DNA follows: TGTGCCAGCAGCTCCCCGGGACAGAACACTGAAGCTTTCTTT. This translates into CASSSPGQNTEAFF.

The CDR3 region is CASSQERGNSPLHF. The DNA of the CDR3 is TGCGCCAGCAGCCAAGAACGCGGGAATTCACCCCTCCACTTT. The chain uses TRBV4-3 and TRBJ1-6, with D hard to call. V lost 0 bases to trimming and J lost 7 bases, with 7 bases between them. The CDR3 is made up of 14 amino acids. Looked up from germline, CDR1 is LGHNA and CDR2 is YSLEER.

V gene TRBV18 combines with J gene TRBJ1-1; TRBD1 matches at 10 bases. The CDR3 has 18 amino acids. Looked up from germline, CDR1 is KGHSH and CDR2 is LQKENI. V gave up 3 bases and J gave up 1 base; unmatched junction bases: 11. CDR3 DNA: TGTGCCAGCTCACCTTGGCCCGGGACAGGGGCGGCGAACACTGAAGCTTTCTTT. Its translation: CASSPWPGTGAANTEAFF.

The chain employs TRBV5-1 and TRBJ2-7, with D maybe TRBD2 (6 bases). The CDR3 sequence is 16 residues long. The germline gives CDR1 SGHRS, CDR2 YFSETQ. V dropped 4 bases and J dropped 4 bases, with 21 bases sitting between them. CDR3 DNA sequence: TGCGCCAGCAGCACCCGACTAGGCGGCGGATCTTACGAGCAGTACTTC. As protein: CASSTRLGGGSYEQYF.

V usage is TRBV11-2 and J usage is TRBJ1-2; no definite D call. Germline loops: CDR1 SGHAT, CDR2 FQNNGV. The CDR3 length is 13 residues. The V and J ends lost 8 bases and 6 bases respectively, with 16 bases between them. The CDR3 DNA sequence: TGTGCCAGCTACTCTAAGAGAGGGCATGGCTACACCTTC. It codes for CASYSKRGHGYTF.

The gene calls are TRBV7-9 and TRBJ2-7; 11 nucleotides align to TRBD2. This CDR3 has 15 amino acids. J lost 2 bases, V lost 4 bases, and 4 bases had no gene match. The germline V gene encodes CDR1 SEHNR and CDR2 FQNEAQ (reference sequence). CDR3 in amino acids: CASSSTSGGTYEQYF. The CDR3, as DNA: TGTGCCAGCAGCTCCACTAGCGGGGGTACCTACGAGCAGTACTTC.

The J gene is TRBJ1-5, the V gene TRBV7-2; weak D call: TRBD1 (5 bases). The V gene's germline CDR1 is SGHTA and CDR2 FQGNSA. This CDR3 region has 15 residues. V lost 4 bases and J 5 bases, leaving 15 bases between the germline ends. CDR3 sequence reads: CASSSWTGDYQPQHF. As DNA, the CDR3 is TGTGCCAGCAGCTCTTGGACGGGGGATTATCAGCCCCAGCATTTT.

This chain uses TRBV6-5 with TRBJ1-4; D unclear. From germline, CDR1 is MNHEY and CDR2 SVGAGI. Trimming took 5 bases from V and 4 from J, leaving 11 bases between them. The CDR3 is 14 amino acids. CDR3 amino acids: CASSRASSNEKLFF. DNA for the CDR3: TGTGCCAGCAGTCGGGCTAGCAGTAATGAAAAACTGTTTTTT.

This chain links TRBV7-8 with TRBJ2-4; D possibly corresponds to TRBD2 (7 bases). V was trimmed by 7 bases and J by 7 bases, leaving 20 bases between them. From germline, CDR1 is SGHVS and CDR2 FQNEAQ. The CDR3 covers 15 residues. CDR3 amino acids: CASTEGGARTNIQYF. CDR3 DNA: TGTGCCAGCACCGAGGGGGGGGCTAGAACCAACATTCAGTACTTC. Full variable domain (missing parts from reference TRBV7-8 and TRBJ2-4): GAGVSQSPRYKVAKRGQDVALRCDPISGHVSLFWYQQALGQGPEFLTYFQNEAQLDKSGLPSDRFFAERPEGSVSTLKIQRTQQEDSAVYLCASTEGGARTNIQYFGAGTRLSVL.